Presented here are 19 T cell receptor beta chains from one specimen sequenced in a study of Ad26.COV2.S vaccination and SARS-CoV-2 variants. Libraries were prepared by immunoSEQ multiplex PCR; TCRdb keeps only in-frame clonotypes and omits some of them. The sample contains about 420,000 clones, roughly 90% of which appear only once. Documented treatment: some 19 received Ad26.COV2.S at low or high dose, single or two shots; 5 received placebo; per-sample allocation not given. Specimens were obtained on day 63 following the first vaccine or placebo injection. Sequences were derived from peripheral blood, sampled in a trial of Ad26.COV2.S vaccine versus placebo. The receptor set was obtained from a person between 18 and 59 years old who received the Ad26.COV2.S COVID-19 vaccine or a placebo.

The chain joins TRBV7-3 to TRBJ2-2, with TRBD2 identical over 7 bases. The CDR3 extends over 15 amino acids. Germline trimming cut 3 bases from V and 1 base from J; bases unmatched to any gene: 2. The germline V gene has CDR1 SGHTA and CDR2 FQGTGA. Here the CDR3 reads CASSFGGGNTGELFF. The CDR3 nucleotides are TGTGCCAGCAGCTTCGGCGGGGGGAACACCGGGGAGCTGTTTTTT. Full variable domain (outside the CDR3, taken from reference TRBV7-3 and TRBJ2-2): GAGVSQTPSNKVTEKGKYVELRCDPISGHTALYWYRQSLGQGPEFLIYFQGTGAADDSGLPNDRFFAVRPEGSVSTLKIQRTERGDSAVYLCASSFGGGNTGELFFGEGSRLTVL.

Here the CDR3 reads CASSQGTTVGVHQPQHF. The CDR3, as DNA: TGCGCCAGCAGCCAAGGGACCACGGTGGGGGTTCATCAGCCCCAGCATTTT. The genes are TRBV4-1 and TRBJ1-5, with a tentative D call TRBD1 (5 bases). CDR3 length equals 17 residues. Germline V gene data show CDR1 as MGHRA and CDR2 as YSYEKL. Trimming removed 1 base at V and 5 bases at J, with 18 bases between.

V and J are TRBV28 and TRBJ2-3; 8 positions agree with TRBD1. Germline CDR1 reads MDHEN; CDR2 reads SYDVKM. The CDR3 length is 17 residues. Trimming cost V 4 bases and J 4 bases; bases outside gene matches: 13. CDR3 amino acids: CASSWSTGTGFSDTQYF. The CDR3 nucleotides read TGTGCCAGCAGTTGGTCTACCGGGACAGGATTTTCAGATACGCAGTATTTT.

This clone was detected once. The conserved final phenylalanine or tryptophan is absent from the CDR3, which likely points to a read error. The DNA is omitted, as the CDR3 cannot be located on it reliably, and the CDR3 follows TCRdb's listing. The V and J genes are TRBV29-1 and TRBJ1-2. Germline-derived CDR1 and CDR2 are SQVTM and ANQGSEA. Both ends counted, the CDR3 spans 11 residues. The CDR3 protein is CSVVVGTDSGV.

The rearrangement links TRBV4-3 to TRBJ2-5; TRBD1 matches 9 bases. Germline values: CDR1 LGHNA, CDR2 YSLEER. There are 17 residues in the CDR3. V shed 0 bases, J shed 5 bases, and the junction held 10 bases outside the gene matches. This CDR3 reads CASSQDSTGGKFETQYF. The CDR3 DNA follows: TGCGCCAGCAGCCAAGATTCCACAGGGGGCAAATTTGAGACCCAGTACTTC.

The chain employs TRBV2 and TRBJ2-5, with 11 bases aligning to TRBD2. With V trimmed by 8 bases and J by 1 base, 12 bases remained unmatched. The CDR3 is 17 amino acids. The germline V gene encodes CDR1 SNHLY and CDR2 FYNNEI. The CDR3 loop is CASQVPSGGNVQETQYF. The CDR3 region has the DNA TGTGCCAGCCAGGTACCTAGCGGGGGGAACGTCCAAGAGACCCAGTACTTC.

This chain links TRBV5-1 with TRBJ1-2, with 8 positions matching TRBD1. V lost 4 bases and J lost 4; bases outside the gene matches: 3. The CDR3 loop spans 13 amino acids. Germline V gene lookup returns CDR1 SGHRS and CDR2 YFSETQ. Here the CDR3 reads CASSLDRGYGYTF. The CDR3 DNA is TGCGCCAGCAGCCTCGACAGGGGCTATGGCTACACCTTC. Combining the CDR3 with reference TRBV5-1 and TRBJ1-2 gives the whole variable domain KAGVTQTPRYLIKTRGQQVTLSCSPISGHRSVSWYQQTPGQGLQFLFEYFSETQRNKGNFPGRFSGRQFSNSRSEMNVSTLELGDSALYLCASSLDRGYGYTFGSGTRLTVV.

This chain links TRBV29-1 with TRBJ2-1; 9 nucleotides match TRBD2. Germline lookup yields CDR1 SQVTM and CDR2 ANQGSEA. With 6 bases clipped from V and 8 bases from J, the junction kept 14 bases outside the gene matches. CDR3 length: 15 amino acids. The CDR3 region is CSVVRRGGESDEQFF. The CDR3 bases are TGCAGCGTCGTAAGGCGGGGGGGCGAGTCAGATGAGCAGTTCTTC.

V and J are TRBV19 and TRBJ2-2; TRBD2 matches 12 bases. Germline values: CDR1 LNHDA, CDR2 SQIVND (reference sequence). The CDR3 runs 15 residues. V gave up 7 bases and J gave up 5 bases; unmatched junction bases: 5. Here the CDR3 reads CASMTSGGGTGELFF. DNA of the CDR3: TGTGCCAGTATGACTAGCGGGGGTGGTACCGGGGAGCTGTTTTTT. Using reference TRBV19 and TRBJ2-2 for the parts outside the CDR3, the full variable domain is DGGITQSPKYLFRKEGQNVTLSCEQNLNHDAMYWYRQDPGQGLRLIYYSQIVNDFQKGDIAEGYSVSREKKESFPLTVTSAQKNPTAFYLCASMTSGGGTGELFFGEGSRLTVL.

On this clone: This same CDR3 is encoded by further DNA sequences in the sample. The gene calls are TRBV27 and TRBJ1-5; D remains unclear. V lost 2 bases to trimming and J lost 4 bases, with 6 bases between them. The CDR3 spans 13 residues. CDR1 and CDR2 from the germline V gene are MNHEY and SMNVEV (reference sequence). The CDR3, as DNA: TGTGCCAGCAGTTTACTAGGGAATCAGCCCCAGCATTTT. It is translated as CASSLLGNQPQHF.

The V call is TRBV27, the J call TRBJ2-5; TRBD2 might be the D (5 bases). The germline V and J ends were trimmed by 2 bases and 5 bases, with 9 bases remaining between them. The germline V gene encodes CDR1 MNHEY and CDR2 SMNVEV (reference sequence). CDR3 length: 13 residues. The CDR3, as DNA: TGTGCCAGCAGTTTAGTGAGGGATGAGACCCAGTACTTC. Translated, it gives CASSLVRDETQYF.

The rearrangement links TRBV9 to TRBJ2-3; D might be TRBD2 (5 bases). V was trimmed by 4 bases and J by 3 bases, leaving 15 bases between them. The CDR3 has 15 amino acids. Germline V gives CDR1 SGDLS, CDR2 YYNGEE. The CDR3 spells CASSLDGVTTDTQYF. In nucleotides, the CDR3 is TGTGCCAGCAGCCTAGACGGGGTAACAACAGATACGCAGTATTTT.

At least ten counts were recorded for this clone. A read error may account for a junction end that differs from germline. The CDR3 region has the DNA TGCGCCAGCAGCTTGGATTCGGTCATGAATGGGCAGTTCTTC. Protein product: CASSLDSVMNGQFF. The chain employs TRBV5-1 and TRBJ2-1, with D unresolved. Germline CDR1 is SGHRS and CDR2 is YFSETQ. There are 14 residues in the CDR3.

This clone has a single count. CDR3 protein: CASSPGNGATGELFF. Written as DNA, the CDR3 is TGTGCCAGCAGTCCAGGGAACGGGGCCACCGGGGAGCTGTTTTTT. The rearrangement uses TRBV9 and TRBJ2-2; tentatively, D is TRBD1 or TRBD2 (5 bases each). V was clipped by 5 bases and J by 4 bases, with 15 bases between them. Germline V gene data show CDR1 as SGDLS and CDR2 as YYNGEE. There are 15 residues in the CDR3.

The chain combines TRBV7-2 with TRBJ2-3; 7 positions match TRBD1. There are 15 residues in the CDR3. Germline trimming cut 5 bases from V and 1 base from J; bases unmatched to any gene: 6. Germline-derived CDR1 and CDR2 are SGHTA and FQGNSA. This chain's CDR3 is CASSNGDRGTDTQYF. The CDR3 DNA is TGTGCCAGCAGCAATGGGGACAGAGGCACAGATACGCAGTATTTT.

The rearrangement joins TRBV9 to TRBJ2-3; 7 positions match TRBD2. The CDR3 spans 16 residues. CDR1 and CDR2 from the germline V gene are SGDLS and YYNGEE. Trimming took 2 bases from V and 2 from J; bases not matched to a gene: 8. The CDR3 nucleotides are TGTGCCAGCAGCGTCGGGGGTGGGACTACCACAGATACGCAGTATTTT. It encodes CASSVGGGTTTDTQYF.

The chain links TRBV28 to TRBJ1-1; D is ambiguous. The V gene lost 7 bases and the J gene lost 8 bases, with 20 bases spanning the gap. CDR1 is MDHEN and CDR2 is SYDVKM in the germline V gene. The CDR3 totals 14 residues. CDR3 DNA sequence: TGTGCCAGCAATCCCCCAGCCCGACAAACCGAAGCTTTCTTT. This translates into CASNPPARQTEAFF. The full variable domain, in which reference TRBV28 and TRBJ1-1 provide the parts outside the CDR3, is DVKVTQSSRYLVKRTGEKVFLECVQDMDHENMFWYRQDPGLGLRLIYFSYDVKMKEKGDIPEGYSVSREKKERFSLILESASTNQTSMYLCASNPPARQTEAFFGQGTRLTVV.

The chain links TRBV18 to TRBJ2-3, with TRBD1 identical over 7 bases. Germline V gives CDR1 KGHSH, CDR2 LQKENI. This CDR3 spans 16 amino acids. V lost 3 bases and J lost 5; bases outside the gene matches: 11. This CDR3 is CASSPVGGQFGDTQYF. For the CDR3, the DNA is TGTGCCAGCTCACCTGTAGGGGGCCAGTTTGGAGATACGCAGTATTTT. Using reference TRBV18 and TRBJ2-3 for the parts outside the CDR3, the full variable domain is NAGVMQNPRHLVRRRGQEARLRCSPMKGHSHVYWYRQLPEEGLKFMVYLQKENIIDESGMPKERFSAEFPKEGPSILRIQQVVRGDSAAYFCASSPVGGQFGDTQYFGPGTRLTVL.

The gene calls are TRBV9 and TRBJ2-1; D is perhaps TRBD2 (6 bases). This CDR3 contains 17 residues. Deletions cut 0 bases from V and 3 bases from J, with 16 bases between. The germline CDR1 and CDR2 sequences are SGDLS and YYNGEE. The CDR3 DNA reads as TGTGCCAGCAGCGTAGAGGAGAGACTAGGACTCTACAATGAGCAGTTCTTC. Amino acids: CASSVEERLGLYNEQFF.